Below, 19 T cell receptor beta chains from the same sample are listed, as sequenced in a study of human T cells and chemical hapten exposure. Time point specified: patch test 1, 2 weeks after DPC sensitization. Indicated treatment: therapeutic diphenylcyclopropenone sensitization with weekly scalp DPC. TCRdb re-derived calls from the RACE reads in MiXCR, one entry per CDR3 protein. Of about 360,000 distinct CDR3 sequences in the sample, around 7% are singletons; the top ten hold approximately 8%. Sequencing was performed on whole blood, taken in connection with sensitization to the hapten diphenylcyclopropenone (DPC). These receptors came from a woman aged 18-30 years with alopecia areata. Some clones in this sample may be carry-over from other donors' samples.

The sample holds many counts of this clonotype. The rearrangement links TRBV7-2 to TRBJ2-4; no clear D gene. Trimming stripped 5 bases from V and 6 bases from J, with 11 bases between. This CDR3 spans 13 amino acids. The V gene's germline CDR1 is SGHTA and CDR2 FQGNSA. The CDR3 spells CASSPGPRNIQYF. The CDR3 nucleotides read TGTGCCAGCAGCCCCGGTCCTCGAAACATTCAGTACTTC. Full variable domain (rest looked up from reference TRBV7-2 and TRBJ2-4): GAGVSQSPSNKVTEKGKDVELRCDPISGHTALYWYRQSLGQGLEFLIYFQGNSAPDKSGLPSDRFSAERTGGSVSTLTIQRTQQEDSAVYLCASSPGPRNIQYFGAGTRLSVL.

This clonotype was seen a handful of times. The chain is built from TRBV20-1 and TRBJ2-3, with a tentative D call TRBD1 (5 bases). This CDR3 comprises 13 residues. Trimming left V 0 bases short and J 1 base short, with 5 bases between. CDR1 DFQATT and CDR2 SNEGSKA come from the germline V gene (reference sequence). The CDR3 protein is CSAREGGTDTQYF. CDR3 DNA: TGCAGTGCTAGAGAAGGGGGCACAGATACGCAGTATTTT.

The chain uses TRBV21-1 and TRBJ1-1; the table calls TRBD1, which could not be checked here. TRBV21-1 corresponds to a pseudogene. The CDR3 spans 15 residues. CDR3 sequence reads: CASSPSRGRKVEAFF. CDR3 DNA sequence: TGTGCCAGCAGCCCCTCTAGGGGGCGCAAGGTTGAAGCTTTCTTT.

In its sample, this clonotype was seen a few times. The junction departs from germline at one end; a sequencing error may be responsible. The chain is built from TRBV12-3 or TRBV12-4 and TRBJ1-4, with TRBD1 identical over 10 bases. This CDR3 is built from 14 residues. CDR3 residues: CASSFRQGARKPFF. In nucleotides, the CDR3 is TGTGCCAGCAGTTTCAGACAGGGGGCGCGAAAACCGTTTTTT.

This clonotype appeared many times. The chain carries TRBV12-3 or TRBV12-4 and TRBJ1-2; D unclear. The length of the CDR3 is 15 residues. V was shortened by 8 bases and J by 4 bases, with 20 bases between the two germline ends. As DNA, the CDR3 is TGTGCCAGCCGACCTGCGGCGAGAAGCTCCTATGGCTACACCTTC. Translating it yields CASRPAARSSYGYTF.

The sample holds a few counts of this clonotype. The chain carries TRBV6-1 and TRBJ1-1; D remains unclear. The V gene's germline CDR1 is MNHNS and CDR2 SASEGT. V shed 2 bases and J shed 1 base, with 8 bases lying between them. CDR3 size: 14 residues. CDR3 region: CASSEFWQNTEAFF. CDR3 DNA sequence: TGTGCCAGCAGTGAATTCTGGCAGAACACTGAAGCTTTCTTT.

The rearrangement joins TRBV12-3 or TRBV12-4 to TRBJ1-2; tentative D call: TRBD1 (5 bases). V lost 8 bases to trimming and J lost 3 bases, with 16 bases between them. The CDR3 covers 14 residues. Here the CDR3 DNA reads TGTGCCAGCGGATCCCCCGTCAGGGACTATGGCTACACCTTC. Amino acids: CASGSPVRDYGYTF.

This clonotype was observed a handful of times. CDR3 sequence (DNA): TGTGCCAGCAGCTTGACAGGGGGCCTTAACACTGAAGCTTTCTTT. It encodes CASSLTGGLNTEAFF. V gene TRBV12-3 or TRBV12-4 combines with J gene TRBJ1-1; TRBD1 aligns across 10 bases. V lost 6 bases and J lost 2; bases outside the gene matches: 6. CDR3 length equals 15 residues.

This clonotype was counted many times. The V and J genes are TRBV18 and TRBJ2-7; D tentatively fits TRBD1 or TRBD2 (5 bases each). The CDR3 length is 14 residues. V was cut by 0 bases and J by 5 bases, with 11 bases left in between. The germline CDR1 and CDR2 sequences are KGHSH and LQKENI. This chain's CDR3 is CASSPPGTQNEQYF. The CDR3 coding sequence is TGTGCCAGCTCACCACCGGGGACGCAGAACGAGCAGTACTTC.

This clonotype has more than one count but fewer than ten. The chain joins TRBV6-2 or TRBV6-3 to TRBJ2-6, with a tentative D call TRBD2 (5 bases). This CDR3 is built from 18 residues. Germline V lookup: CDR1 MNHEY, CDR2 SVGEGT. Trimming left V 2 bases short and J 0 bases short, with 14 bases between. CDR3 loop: CASSYSSGPRSGANVLTF. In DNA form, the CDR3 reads TGTGCCAGCAGTTACAGCAGCGGCCCCCGCTCTGGGGCCAACGTCCTGACTTTC.

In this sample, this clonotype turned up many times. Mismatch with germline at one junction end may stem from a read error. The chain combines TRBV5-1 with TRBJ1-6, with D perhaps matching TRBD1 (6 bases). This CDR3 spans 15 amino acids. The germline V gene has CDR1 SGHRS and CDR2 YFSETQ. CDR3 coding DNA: TGCGCAAGCAGGCCCCCGACAGGAACAAATTCACCCCTCCACTTT. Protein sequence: CASRPPTGTNSPLHF. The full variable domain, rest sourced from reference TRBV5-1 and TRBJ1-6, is KAGVTQTPRYLIKTRGQQVTLSCSPISGHRSVSWYQQTPGQGLQFLFEYFSETQRNKGNFPGRFSGRQFSNSRSEMNVSTLELGDSALYLCASRPPTGTNSPLHFGNGTRLTVT.

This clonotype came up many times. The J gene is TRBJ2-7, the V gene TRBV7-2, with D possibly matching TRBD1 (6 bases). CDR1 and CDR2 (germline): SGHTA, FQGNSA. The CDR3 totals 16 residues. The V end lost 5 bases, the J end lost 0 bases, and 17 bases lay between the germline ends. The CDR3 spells CASSEPGQSSSYEQYF. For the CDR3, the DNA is TGTGCCAGCAGCGAGCCCGGACAGTCGAGCTCCTACGAGCAGTACTTC.

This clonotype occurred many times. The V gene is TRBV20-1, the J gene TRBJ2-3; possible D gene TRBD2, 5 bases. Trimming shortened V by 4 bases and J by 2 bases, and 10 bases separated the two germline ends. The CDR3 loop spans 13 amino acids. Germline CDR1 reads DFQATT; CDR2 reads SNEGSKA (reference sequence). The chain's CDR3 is CSAIPGNTDTQYF. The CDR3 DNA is TGCAGTGCTATCCCGGGGAACACAGATACGCAGTATTTT.

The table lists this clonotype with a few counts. CDR3 loop: CASSRSQLYEQYF. The CDR3 DNA reads TGTGCCAGCAGTCGCTCACAGCTCTACGAGCAGTACTTC. V is TRBV6-2 or TRBV6-3 and J is TRBJ2-7; no clear D. The CDR3 totals 13 residues. In germline, CDR1 is MNHEY, CDR2 SVGEGT. Trimming took off 5 bases at V and 3 bases at J, with 11 bases between the two ends.

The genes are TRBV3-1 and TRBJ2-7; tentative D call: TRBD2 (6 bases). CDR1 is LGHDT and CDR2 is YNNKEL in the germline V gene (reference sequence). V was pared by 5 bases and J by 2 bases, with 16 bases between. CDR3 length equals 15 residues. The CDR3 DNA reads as TGTGCCAGCAGCTCACGGACTAACTTAGCCTACGAGCAGTACTTC. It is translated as CASSSRTNLAYEQYF.

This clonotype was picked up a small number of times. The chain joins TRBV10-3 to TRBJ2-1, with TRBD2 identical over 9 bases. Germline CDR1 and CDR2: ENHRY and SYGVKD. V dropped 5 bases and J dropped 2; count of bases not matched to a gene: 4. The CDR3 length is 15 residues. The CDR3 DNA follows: TGTGCCATCAGTCCAACTAGCGGGCCCTACAATGAGCAGTTCTTC. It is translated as CAISPTSGPYNEQFF.

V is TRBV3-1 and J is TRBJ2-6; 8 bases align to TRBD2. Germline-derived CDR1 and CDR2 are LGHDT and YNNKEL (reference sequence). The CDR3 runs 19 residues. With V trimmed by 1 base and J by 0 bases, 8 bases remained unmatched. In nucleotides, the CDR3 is TGTGCCAGCAGCCAAGGGAGCGGGGGCCTCCACTCTGGGGCCAACGTCCTGACTTTC. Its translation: CASSQGSGGLHSGANVLTF.

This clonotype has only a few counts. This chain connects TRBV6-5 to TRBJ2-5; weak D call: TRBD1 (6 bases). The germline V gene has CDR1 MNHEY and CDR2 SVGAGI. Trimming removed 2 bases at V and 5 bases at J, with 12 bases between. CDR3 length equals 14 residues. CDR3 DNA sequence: TGTGCCAGCAGTTACGCGACAGGACGGGAGACCCAGTACTTC. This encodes CASSYATGRETQYF.

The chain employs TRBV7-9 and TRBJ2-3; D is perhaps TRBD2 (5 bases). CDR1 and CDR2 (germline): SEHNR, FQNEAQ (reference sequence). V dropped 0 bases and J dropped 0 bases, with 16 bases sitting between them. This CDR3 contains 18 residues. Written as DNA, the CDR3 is TGTGCCAGCAGCTTAGCGCGTATGATAAGGGAGAGCACAGATACGCAGTATTTT. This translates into CASSLARMIRESTDTQYF. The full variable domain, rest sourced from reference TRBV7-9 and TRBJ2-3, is DTGVSQNPRHKITKRGQNVTFRCDPISEHNRLYWYRQTLGQGPEFLTYFQNEAQLEKSRLLSDRFSAERPKGSFSTLEIQRTEQGDSAMYLCASSLARMIRESTDTQYFGPGTRLTVL.